This TCR beta chain is drawn from a study of CD8 T cells in ankylosing spondylitis. Notes on the study in general: Typical of ankylosing spondylitis blood, it appeared, was a TCR beta motif of eight highly homologous variants. Peripheral blood samples showed relatively rare disease-linked clones, and these clones were CD8+.

TCRdb re-analysed the 5' RACE reads in MiXCR, keeping a single row per CDR3 protein. The sample yields approximately 400,000 distinct CDR3 sequences, roughly 18% seen once. This clonotype was picked up many times. What it binds is not known. The CDR3 runs to 15 residues. The V gene end was trimmed by 5 bases and the J gene end by 3 bases; junction bases not matched to a gene: 4. This clonotype was sampled from a male donor with ankylosing spondylitis. V gene TRBV12-3 or TRBV12-4 combines with J gene TRBJ2-5, with TRBD2 identical over 12 bases. The sequencing sample was made of blood, either unsorted or a sorted T cell fraction (not recorded which). The CDR3 DNA is TGTGCCAGCAGTACAACTAGCGGGGGGAAAGAGACCCAGTACTTC. Translated, it gives CASSTTSGGKETQYF.